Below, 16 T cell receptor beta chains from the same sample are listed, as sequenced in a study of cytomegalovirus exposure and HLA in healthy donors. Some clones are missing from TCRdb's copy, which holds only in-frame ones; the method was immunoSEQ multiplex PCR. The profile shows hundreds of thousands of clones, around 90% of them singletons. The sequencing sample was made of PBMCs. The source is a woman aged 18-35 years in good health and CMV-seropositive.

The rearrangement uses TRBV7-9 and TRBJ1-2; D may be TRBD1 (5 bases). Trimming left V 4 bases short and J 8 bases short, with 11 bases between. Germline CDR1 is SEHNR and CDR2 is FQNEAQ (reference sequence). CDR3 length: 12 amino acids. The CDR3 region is CASSWGTRGYTF. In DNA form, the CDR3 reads TGTGCCAGCAGCTGGGGCACGCGGGGCTACACCTTC.

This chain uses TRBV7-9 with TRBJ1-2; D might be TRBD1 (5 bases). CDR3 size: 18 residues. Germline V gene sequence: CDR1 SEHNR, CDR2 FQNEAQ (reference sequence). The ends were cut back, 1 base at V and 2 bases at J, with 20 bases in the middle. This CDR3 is CASSLGITDGGLNYGYTF. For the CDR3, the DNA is TGTGCCAGCAGCTTAGGGATCACGGACGGGGGACTGAACTATGGCTACACCTTC.

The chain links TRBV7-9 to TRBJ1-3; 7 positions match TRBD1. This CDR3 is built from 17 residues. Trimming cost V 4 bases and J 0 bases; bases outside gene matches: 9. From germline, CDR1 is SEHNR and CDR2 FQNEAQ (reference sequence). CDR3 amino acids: CASSSLLTGSSGNTIYF. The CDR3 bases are TGTGCCAGCAGCTCTCTTCTGACAGGGAGCTCTGGAAACACCATATATTTT.

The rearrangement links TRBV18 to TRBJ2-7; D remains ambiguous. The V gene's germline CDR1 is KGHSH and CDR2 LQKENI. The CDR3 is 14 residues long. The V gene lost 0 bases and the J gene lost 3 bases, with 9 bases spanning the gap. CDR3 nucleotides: TGTGCCAGCTCACCACCGGCAGGCCTCTACGAGCAGTACTTC. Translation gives CASSPPAGLYEQYF. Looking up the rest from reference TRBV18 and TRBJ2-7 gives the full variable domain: NAGVMQNPRHLVRRRGQEARLRCSPMKGHSHVYWYRQLPEEGLKFMVYLQKENIIDESGMPKERFSAEFPKEGPSILRIQQVVRGDSAAYFCASSPPAGLYEQYFGPGTRLTVT.

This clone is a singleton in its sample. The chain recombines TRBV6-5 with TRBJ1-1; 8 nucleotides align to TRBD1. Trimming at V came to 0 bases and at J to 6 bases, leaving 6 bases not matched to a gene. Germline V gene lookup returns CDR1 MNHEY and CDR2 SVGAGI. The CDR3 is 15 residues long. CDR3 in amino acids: CASSYSFRGLAEAFF. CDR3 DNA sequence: TGTGCCAGCAGTTACTCGTTCAGGGGGCTCGCTGAAGCTTTCTTT.

CDR3 coding DNA: TGCGCCAGCAGCTTGGCCATTAGCGGCCAGGGAAGGGACTACGAGCAGTACTTC. Residues: CASSLAISGQGRDYEQYF. This chain joins TRBV5-1 and TRBJ2-7, with a possible D match to TRBD2 (6 bases). V was shortened by 0 bases and J by 3 bases, with 22 bases between the two germline ends. CDR1 and CDR2 (germline): SGHRS, YFSETQ. CDR3 length: 18 amino acids.

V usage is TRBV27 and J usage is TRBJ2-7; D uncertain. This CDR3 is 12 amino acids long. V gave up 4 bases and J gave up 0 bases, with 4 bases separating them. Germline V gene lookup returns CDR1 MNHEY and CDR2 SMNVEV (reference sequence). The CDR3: CASSSLSYEQYF. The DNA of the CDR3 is TGTGCCAGCAGTTCCCTCTCCTACGAGCAGTACTTC.

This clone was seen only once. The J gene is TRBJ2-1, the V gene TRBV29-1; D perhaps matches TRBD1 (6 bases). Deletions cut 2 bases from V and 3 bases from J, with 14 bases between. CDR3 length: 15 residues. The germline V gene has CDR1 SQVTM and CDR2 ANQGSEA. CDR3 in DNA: TGCAGCGTTGAACACAGGGCCGGGCACTACAATGAGCAGTTCTTC. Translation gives CSVEHRAGHYNEQFF.

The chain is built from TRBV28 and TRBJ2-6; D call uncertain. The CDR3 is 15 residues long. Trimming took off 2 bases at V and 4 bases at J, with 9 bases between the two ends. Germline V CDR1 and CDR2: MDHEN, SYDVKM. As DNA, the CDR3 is TGTGCCAGCAGTTTAAACGGAGCGGGGGCCAACGTCCTGACTTTC. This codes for CASSLNGAGANVLTF.

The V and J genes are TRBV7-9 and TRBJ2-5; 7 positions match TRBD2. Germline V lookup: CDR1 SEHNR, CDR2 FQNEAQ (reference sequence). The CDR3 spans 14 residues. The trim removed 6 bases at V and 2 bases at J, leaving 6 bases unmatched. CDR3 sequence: CASRGGFVQETQYF. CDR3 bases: TGTGCCAGCAGGGGGGGGTTCGTTCAAGAGACCCAGTACTTC.

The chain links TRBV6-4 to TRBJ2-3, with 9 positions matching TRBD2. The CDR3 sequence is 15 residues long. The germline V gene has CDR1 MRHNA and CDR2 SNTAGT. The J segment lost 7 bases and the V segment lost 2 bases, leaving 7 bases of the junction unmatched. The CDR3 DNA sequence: TGTGCCAGCAGTGACGGGGCTAGCGGGAAGAATACGCAGTATTTT. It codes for CASSDGASGKNTQYF.

DNA for the CDR3: TGCGCCAGCAGCTTATCTAGCGGGAGGGCTAATGAGCAGTTCTTC. Translated: CASSLSSGRANEQFF. This chain joins TRBV5-1 and TRBJ2-1; 12 nucleotides agree with TRBD2. CDR3 length: 15 amino acids. V was pared by 2 bases and J by 7 bases, with 4 bases of the junction left unmatched. CDR1 is SGHRS and CDR2 is YFSETQ in the germline V gene. The variable domain in full, completed from reference TRBV5-1 and TRBJ2-1, reads KAGVTQTPRYLIKTRGQQVTLSCSPISGHRSVSWYQQTPGQGLQFLFEYFSETQRNKGNFPGRFSGRQFSNSRSEMNVSTLELGDSALYLCASSLSSGRANEQFFGPGTRLTVL.

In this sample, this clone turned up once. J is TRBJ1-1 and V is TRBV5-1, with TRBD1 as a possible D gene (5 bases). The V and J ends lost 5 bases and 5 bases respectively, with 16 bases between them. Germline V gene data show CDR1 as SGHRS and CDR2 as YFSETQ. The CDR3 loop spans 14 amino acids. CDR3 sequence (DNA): TGCGCCAGCAGGGGATTCGGGGGTGGGACTGAAGCTTTCTTT. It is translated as CASRGFGGGTEAFF.

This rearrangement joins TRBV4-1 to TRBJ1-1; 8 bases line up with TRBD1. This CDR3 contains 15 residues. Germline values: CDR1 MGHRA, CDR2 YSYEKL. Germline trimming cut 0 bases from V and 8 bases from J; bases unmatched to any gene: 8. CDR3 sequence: CASSQDGSGGREAFF. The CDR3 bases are TGCGCCAGCAGCCAAGACGGCTCAGGGGGCCGGGAAGCTTTCTTT.

CDR3 region: CASSLRRADYGYTF. The CDR3 nucleotides are TGTGCCAGCAGTTTACGCAGGGCCGACTATGGCTACACCTTC. The rearrangement uses TRBV28 and TRBJ1-2; D possibly corresponds to TRBD1 (5 bases). In germline, CDR1 is MDHEN, CDR2 SYDVKM. Trimming removed 2 bases from V and 3 bases from J, with 10 bases in between. This CDR3 is built from 14 residues.

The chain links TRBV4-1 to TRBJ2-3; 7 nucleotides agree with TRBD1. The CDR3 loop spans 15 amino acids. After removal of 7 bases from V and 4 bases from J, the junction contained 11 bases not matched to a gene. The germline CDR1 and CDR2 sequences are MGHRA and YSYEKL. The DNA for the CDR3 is TGCGCCAGCACTCAGACAGGGTCAGTTTCAGATACGCAGTATTTT. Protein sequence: CASTQTGSVSDTQYF.